A single sample gave rise to the 7 T cell receptor beta chains below, sequenced in a study of OX40 agonist ivuxolimab in advanced cancers. TCRdb keeps only in-frame clones here, not all; method: immunoSEQ multiplex PCR. This sample has tens of thousands of clones, with about nine tenths found just once. The source material was CD4+ or CD8+ T cells sorted from blood, sampled in a trial of the OX40 agonist ivuxolimab. Receptors were obtained from an adult with an advanced solid tumor such as melanoma, head and neck, liver or kidney cancer.

A note on this clone: The identical CDR3 is also encoded by other nucleotide sequences in the sample. The genes are TRBV28 and TRBJ2-2; D ambiguous. The CDR3 loop spans 12 amino acids. Germline values: CDR1 MDHEN, CDR2 SYDVKM. The V end lost 5 bases, the J end lost 2 bases, and 3 bases lay between the germline ends. This CDR3 is CASSLNTGELFF. Here the CDR3 DNA reads TGTGCCAGCAGTCTCAACACCGGGGAGCTGTTTTTT.

V gene TRBV27 combines with J gene TRBJ2-7, with TRBD2 identical over 11 bases. There are 15 residues in the CDR3. Germline CDR1 MNHEY, CDR2 SMNVEV (reference sequence). J lost 5 bases, V lost 4 bases, and 7 bases had no gene match. The CDR3 sequence: CASSWLAGGPHEQYF. DNA for the CDR3: TGTGCCAGCAGTTGGCTAGCGGGAGGCCCCCACGAGCAGTACTTC.

This clone was observed a single time. The chain links TRBV28 to TRBJ1-5, with D uncertain. Trimming took off 4 bases at V and 6 bases at J, with 13 bases between the two ends. Germline V CDR1 and CDR2: MDHEN, SYDVKM. The CDR3 contains 14 residues. The CDR3 loop is CASSSAGIIQPQHF. The CDR3 nucleotides are TGTGCCAGCAGTTCTGCCGGCATTATTCAGCCCCAGCATTTT.

This chain joins TRBV30 and TRBJ1-2; D is uncertain. This CDR3 contains 13 residues. Germline CDR1 is GTSNPN and CDR2 is SVGIG (reference sequence). V was shortened by 2 bases and J by 4 bases, with 11 bases between the two germline ends. CDR3 residues: CAWSIAPSYGYTF. DNA for the CDR3: TGTGCCTGGAGTATCGCTCCGTCCTATGGCTACACCTTC.

This clone was counted a few times. J is TRBJ2-1 and V is TRBV2; D unclear. CDR3 length: 11 residues. Germline V CDR1 and CDR2: SNHLY, FYNNEI. Trimming removed 4 bases at V and 6 bases at J, with 4 bases between. DNA of the CDR3: TGTGCCAGCAGTGGGGGCAATGAGCAGTTCTTC. The encoded protein is CASSGGNEQFF.

J is TRBJ2-4 and V is TRBV4-3; D gene unclear. The germline V gene has CDR1 LGHNA and CDR2 YSLEER. Trimming took off 0 bases at V and 0 bases at J, with 6 bases between the two ends. The CDR3 extends over 15 amino acids. CDR3 DNA sequence: TGCGCCAGCAGCCAAGATGGGGTAGCCAAAAACATTCAGTACTTC. Translated, it gives CASSQDGVAKNIQYF.

This clone was seen ten or more times. The chain is built from TRBV19 and TRBJ2-5; tentatively, D is TRBD1 or TRBD2 (6 bases each). The V gene lost 5 bases and the J gene lost 4 bases, with 11 bases spanning the gap. CDR1 is LNHDA, CDR2 SQIVND, per germline (reference sequence). This CDR3 region has 13 residues. The CDR3 bases are TGTGCCAGTAGTTGGGGGGCCGGAGAGACCCAGTACTTC. Amino acids: CASSWGAGETQYF.